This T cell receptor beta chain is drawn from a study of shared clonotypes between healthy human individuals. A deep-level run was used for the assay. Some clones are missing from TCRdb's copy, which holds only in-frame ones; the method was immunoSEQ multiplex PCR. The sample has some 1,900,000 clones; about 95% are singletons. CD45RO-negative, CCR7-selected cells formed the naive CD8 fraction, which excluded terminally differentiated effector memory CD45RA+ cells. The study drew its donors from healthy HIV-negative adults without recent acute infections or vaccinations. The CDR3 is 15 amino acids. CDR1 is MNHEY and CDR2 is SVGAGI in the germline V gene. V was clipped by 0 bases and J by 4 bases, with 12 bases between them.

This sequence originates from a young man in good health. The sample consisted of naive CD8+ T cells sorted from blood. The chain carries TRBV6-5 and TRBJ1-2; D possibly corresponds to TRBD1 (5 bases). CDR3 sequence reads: CASSYSPGVAYGYTF. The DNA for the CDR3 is TGTGCCAGCAGTTACTCGCCGGGGGTAGCCTATGGCTACACCTTC.